A selection of T cell receptor beta chains follows, all from one sample in a study of cytomegalovirus exposure and HLA in healthy donors. The table came from immunoSEQ multiplex PCR; TCRdb's copy has only in-frame clones and leaves some out. The sample has about 170,000 clones. Sequences were obtained from PBMCs. Receptors originate from a woman in her late teens or twenties in good health and CMV-seropositive. Both conserved end residues are part of each CDR3. Fields, in order: D gene, J gene, V gene, CDR3 length, CDR3 protein, CDR3 DNA. The D gene is left open where the match is weak.

d_call: -; j_call: TRBJ1-3; v_call: TRBV14; cdr3_length: 15; cdr3_aa: CASSQGFGGSRTIYF; cdr3_nt: TGTGCCAGCAGCCAAGGTTTCGGAGGTTCGCGGACCATATATTTT
d_call: TRBD1; j_call: TRBJ1-2; v_call: TRBV30; cdr3_length: 16; cdr3_aa: CAWSFARDRGQVGYTF; cdr3_nt: TGTGCCTGGAGTTTCGCCCGGGACAGGGGGCAGGTGGGCTACACCTTC
d_call: -; j_call: TRBJ2-7; v_call: TRBV6-5; cdr3_length: 16; cdr3_aa: CASSYTGQARFYEQYF; cdr3_nt: TGTGCCAGCAGTTACACTGGGCAGGCGAGATTCTACGAGCAGTACTTC
d_call: -; j_call: TRBJ2-1; v_call: TRBV29-1; cdr3_length: 16; cdr3_aa: CSVDDWSRDSYNEQFF; cdr3_nt: TGCAGCGTTGATGATTGGTCTCGCGATTCCTACAATGAGCAGTTCTTC
d_call: TRBD1; j_call: TRBJ1-1; v_call: TRBV27; cdr3_length: 15; cdr3_aa: CASSLSNRGQGEAFF; cdr3_nt: TGTGCCAGCAGTTTATCGAACAGGGGGCAAGGGGAAGCTTTCTTT
d_call: TRBD1; j_call: TRBJ1-1; v_call: TRBV5-6; cdr3_length: 15; cdr3_aa: CASSQRVGGVSRAFF; cdr3_nt: TGTGCCAGCAGCCAACGGGTAGGGGGCGTCTCCCGAGCTTTCTTT
d_call: -; j_call: TRBJ2-5; v_call: TRBV30; cdr3_length: 15; cdr3_aa: CAWSPGQGSVETQYF; cdr3_nt: TGTGCCTGGAGTCCAGGTCAGGGGAGCGTAGAGACCCAGTACTTC
d_call: -; j_call: TRBJ2-3; v_call: TRBV7-7; cdr3_length: 13; cdr3_aa: CASSTVSTDTQYF; cdr3_nt: TGTGCTAGCAGTACGGTGAGCACAGATACGCAGTATTTT
d_call: TRBD2; j_call: TRBJ2-5; v_call: TRBV30; cdr3_length: 14; cdr3_aa: CAWTTSGGRETQYF; cdr3_nt: TGTGCCTGGACCACTAGCGGGGGAAGAGAGACCCAGTACTTC
d_call: TRBD1; j_call: TRBJ1-3; v_call: TRBV7-2; cdr3_length: 14; cdr3_aa: CASSSRQGRDTIYF; cdr3_nt: TGCGCCAGCAGCTCACGACAGGGACGGGACACCATATATTTT
d_call: TRBD1; j_call: TRBJ1-1; v_call: TRBV30; cdr3_length: 15; cdr3_aa: CAWSVHRGVSTEAFF; cdr3_nt: TGTGCCTGGAGTGTACACAGGGGGGTATCGACTGAAGCTTTCTTT
d_call: TRBD1; j_call: TRBJ1-1; v_call: TRBV15; cdr3_length: 16; cdr3_aa: CATSRGDRHMNTEAFF; cdr3_nt: TGTGCCACCAGCAGAGGGGACAGACACATGAACACTGAAGCTTTCTTT
d_call: TRBD1; j_call: TRBJ1-6; v_call: TRBV7-9; cdr3_length: 15; cdr3_aa: CASSGNTGGTSPLHF; cdr3_nt: TGTGCCAGCAGCGGTAACACAGGGGGAACCTCACCCCTCCACTTT
d_call: -; j_call: TRBJ2-5; v_call: TRBV11-2; cdr3_length: 13; cdr3_aa: CASSLVTKETQYF; cdr3_nt: TGTGCCAGCAGCTTAGTAACTAAGGAGACCCAGTACTTC
d_call: -; j_call: TRBJ1-2; v_call: TRBV28; cdr3_length: 15; cdr3_aa: CASTVQGNGNYGYTF; cdr3_nt: TGTGCCAGCACCGTACAGGGTAACGGTAACTATGGCTACACCTTC
d_call: -; j_call: TRBJ2-5; v_call: TRBV6-1; cdr3_length: 14; cdr3_aa: CASSGGGSQETQYF; cdr3_nt: TGTGCCAGCAGTGGAGGCGGCAGCCAAGAGACCCAGTACTTC
d_call: -; j_call: TRBJ2-7; v_call: TRBV20-1; cdr3_length: 11; cdr3_aa: CSASAAYEQYF; cdr3_nt: TGCAGTGCTAGTGCAGCCTACGAGCAGTACTTC
d_call: TRBD2; j_call: TRBJ2-2; v_call: TRBV4-1; cdr3_length: 15; cdr3_aa: CASSGLAGVNGELFF; cdr3_nt: TGCGCCAGCAGCGGACTAGCGGGAGTTAACGGGGAGCTGTTTTTT
d_call: -; j_call: TRBJ1-4; v_call: TRBV6-4; cdr3_length: 14; cdr3_aa: CASSAGVDNEKLFF; cdr3_nt: TGTGCCAGCAGCGCTGGAGTAGATAATGAAAAACTGTTTTTT
d_call: TRBD2; j_call: TRBJ2-7; v_call: TRBV4-2; cdr3_length: 17; cdr3_aa: CASSQASLAGGSYEQYF; cdr3_nt: TGTGCCAGCAGCCAAGCTTCCCTAGCGGGAGGGTCCTACGAGCAGTACTTC
d_call: TRBD2; j_call: TRBJ2-1; v_call: TRBV4-2; cdr3_length: 18; cdr3_aa: CASSQEDVAGERYNEQFF; cdr3_nt: TGTGCCAGCAGCCAAGAGGACGTCGCGGGAGAAAGATACAATGAGCAGTTCTTC
d_call: TRBD1; j_call: TRBJ1-2; v_call: TRBV5-8; cdr3_length: 18; cdr3_aa: CASSLYFGGQGFNYGYTF; cdr3_nt: TGTGCCAGCAGCTTGTACTTCGGGGGACAGGGATTTAACTATGGCTACACCTTC
d_call: TRBD1; j_call: TRBJ2-1; v_call: TRBV6-1; cdr3_length: 12; cdr3_aa: CASSEDRDREFF; cdr3_nt: TGTGCCAGCAGCGAGGACCGGGACAGGGAGTTCTTC
d_call: TRBD2; j_call: TRBJ2-5; v_call: TRBV5-1; cdr3_length: 14; cdr3_aa: CASSFGGSQETQYF; cdr3_nt: TGCGCCAGCAGCTTCGGGGGGAGCCAAGAGACCCAGTACTTC
d_call: TRBD1; j_call: TRBJ2-5; v_call: TRBV7-6; cdr3_length: 14; cdr3_aa: CASSSTGTGETQYF; cdr3_nt: TGTGCCAGCAGCTCGACAGGGACAGGAGAGACCCAGTACTTC